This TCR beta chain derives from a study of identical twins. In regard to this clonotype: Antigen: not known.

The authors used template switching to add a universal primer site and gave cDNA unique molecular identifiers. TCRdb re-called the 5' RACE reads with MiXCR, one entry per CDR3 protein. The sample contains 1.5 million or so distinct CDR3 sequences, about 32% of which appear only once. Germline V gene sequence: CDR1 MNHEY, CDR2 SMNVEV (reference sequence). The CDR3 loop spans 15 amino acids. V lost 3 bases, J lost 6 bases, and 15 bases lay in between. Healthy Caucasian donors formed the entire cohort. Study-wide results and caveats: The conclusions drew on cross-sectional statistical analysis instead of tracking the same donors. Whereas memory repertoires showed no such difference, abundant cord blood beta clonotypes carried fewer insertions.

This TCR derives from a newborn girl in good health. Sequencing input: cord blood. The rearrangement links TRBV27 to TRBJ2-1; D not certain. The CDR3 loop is CASSFRSYWTNEQFF. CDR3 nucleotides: TGTGCCAGCAGTTTTCGGTCGTACTGGACCAATGAGCAGTTCTTC.